What follows are 31 T cell receptor beta chains derived from one specimen sequenced in a study of control samples from healthy donors and cancer patients. The table came from immunoSEQ multiplex PCR; TCRdb's copy has only in-frame clones and leaves some out. This table has under 75,000 clones, 90% appearing once. The sequenced sample was PBMCs. The receptors come from a woman in her fifties or sixties with colorectal cancer.

The V and J genes are TRBV28 and TRBJ2-5; D is undetermined. The CDR3 has 13 residues. V lost 6 bases, J lost 5 bases, and 13 bases lay in between. Germline assignment: CDR1 MDHEN and CDR2 SYDVKM. This CDR3 is CASRPSAVETQYF. DNA of the CDR3: TGTGCCAGCAGGCCAAGCGCCGTGGAGACCCAGTACTTC.

The chain couples TRBV27 to TRBJ2-1, with D maybe TRBD2 (5 bases). Trimming took off 1 base at V and 10 bases at J, with 11 bases between the two ends. Germline CDR1 is MNHEY and CDR2 is SMNVEV (reference sequence). The CDR3 extends over 13 amino acids. The DNA of the CDR3 is TGTGCCAGCAGTTTATTAGCGTCTGGAGAGCAGTTCTTC. It yields the protein CASSLLASGEQFF.

The chain is built from TRBV27 and TRBJ1-2, with 8 nucleotides matching TRBD1. Germline CDR1 MNHEY, CDR2 SMNVEV (reference sequence). CDR3 length: 14 residues. J gave up 6 bases and V 6 bases, and 9 bases lay outside the gene matches. The DNA for the CDR3 is TGTGCCAGCAGCCAAGCCCCAGGGGGCCATGGCTACACCTTC. Protein: CASSQAPGGHGYTF.

The chain links TRBV4-1 to TRBJ1-1, with 9 nucleotides matching TRBD1. J was trimmed by 1 base and V by 4 bases; bases with no gene match: 16. The CDR3 consists of 19 residues. The germline V gene encodes CDR1 MGHRA and CDR2 YSYEKL. The CDR3, as DNA: TGCGCCAGCAGCCGAAAACAGGGGGCTAGACTTACAGCGAACACTGAAGCTTTCTTT. This codes for CASSRKQGARLTANTEAFF.

The CDR3 is CASSLSGAHSEQYF. The CDR3 bases are TGTGCCAGCAGTTTATCGGGGGCCCACTCCGAGCAGTACTTC. V gene TRBV27 combines with J gene TRBJ2-7, with a tentative D call TRBD1 (6 bases). The germline V and J ends were trimmed by 0 bases and 6 bases, with 12 bases remaining between them. This CDR3 comprises 14 residues. The V gene's germline CDR1 is MNHEY and CDR2 SMNVEV (reference sequence).

CDR3 residues: CASSSRQGVSYEQYF. CDR3 sequence (DNA): TGCGCCAGCAGCTCGAGACAGGGAGTCTCCTACGAGCAGTACTTC. The chain uses TRBV5-1 and TRBJ2-7; the match to TRBD1 covers 7 bases. Germline V gene lookup returns CDR1 SGHRS and CDR2 YFSETQ. Unmatched junction bases numbered 6, after V lost 3 bases and J lost 0 bases. This CDR3 has 15 amino acids. The complete variable domain, with remaining parts taken from reference TRBV5-1 and TRBJ2-7, reads KAGVTQTPRYLIKTRGQQVTLSCSPISGHRSVSWYQQTPGQGLQFLFEYFSETQRNKGNFPGRFSGRQFSNSRSEMNVSTLELGDSALYLCASSSRQGVSYEQYFGPGTRLTVT.

CDR3 loop: CSAWGHLNTEAFF. CDR3 DNA sequence: TGCAGCGCATGGGGACACTTGAACACTGAAGCTTTCTTT. This chain uses TRBV29-1 with TRBJ1-1, with a possible D match to TRBD1 (6 bases). The CDR3 is 13 residues long. The germline gives CDR1 SQVTM, CDR2 ANQGSEA. The V and J ends lost 7 bases and 0 bases respectively, with 12 bases between them.

The chain joins TRBV27 to TRBJ1-6; D uncertain. CDR3 size: 16 residues. Germline loops: CDR1 MNHEY, CDR2 SMNVEV (reference sequence). V gave up 10 bases and J gave up 6 bases, with 22 bases separating them. CDR3 amino acids: CATSRVSRSPNSPLHF. DNA for the CDR3: TGTGCCACCTCGAGGGTTTCCAGGTCACCTAATTCACCCCTCCACTTT.

The V gene is TRBV6-5, the J gene TRBJ1-2; unclear D gene. The CDR3 has 15 amino acids. The V and J ends lost 5 bases and 4 bases respectively, with 17 bases between them. Germline V CDR1 and CDR2: MNHEY, SVGAGI. CDR3 in DNA: TGTGCCAGCAGTACGCGTAACGACGGAACCTATGGCTACACCTTC. It yields the protein CASSTRNDGTYGYTF.

J is TRBJ1-1 and V is TRBV9, with 9 bases fitting TRBD1. V lost 3 bases, J lost 1 base, and 7 bases stayed unmatched. CDR3 length: 16 residues. CDR1 SGDLS and CDR2 YYNGEE come from the germline V gene. This CDR3 reads CASSATGGMENTEAFF. CDR3 in DNA: TGTGCCAGCAGCGCTACAGGGGGCATGGAGAACACTGAAGCTTTCTTT.

The rearrangement links TRBV12-3 or TRBV12-4 to TRBJ1-2, with no clear D. The CDR3 runs to 12 residues. The V end was cut by 4 bases, the J end by 7 bases, with 10 bases between. CDR3 nucleotides: TGTGCCAGCAGTTCATCACAATCTGGCTACACCTTC. Translating it yields CASSSSQSGYTF.

V gene TRBV7-6 combines with J gene TRBJ2-5; a weak D match, TRBD2 (5 bases). V gave up 4 bases and J gave up 7 bases, with 7 bases separating them. Germline CDR1 reads SGHVS; CDR2 reads FNYEAQ. CDR3 size: 11 residues. The CDR3 nucleotides are TGTGCCAGCAGCTCCGGAGGGACCCAGTACTTC. Translation: CASSSGGTQYF.

The J gene is TRBJ2-2, the V gene TRBV6-5; perhaps TRBD2 as D (5 bases). The CDR3 totals 13 residues. V was cut by 6 bases and J by 6 bases, with 11 bases left in between. The V gene's germline CDR1 is MNHEY and CDR2 SVGAGI. CDR3 bases: TGTGCCAGCAGGACTATCGGGGCCGGGGAGCTGTTTTTT. Protein product: CASRTIGAGELFF.

CDR3 residues: CASSLSGRSGHEQFF. In nucleotides, the CDR3 is TGTGCCAGCAGCTTATCGGGACGGTCGGGACATGAGCAGTTCTTC. The rearrangement joins TRBV11-1 to TRBJ2-1; either TRBD1 or TRBD2 may supply D (5 bases each). The CDR3 is 15 amino acids. The V end lost 2 bases, the J end lost 8 bases, and 16 bases lay between the germline ends. The germline gives CDR1 SGHAT, CDR2 FQDESV (reference sequence).

The chain joins TRBV9 to TRBJ1-1; 7 positions agree with TRBD1. Germline CDR1 is SGDLS and CDR2 is YYNGEE. The CDR3 sequence is 15 residues long. J gave up 4 bases and V 3 bases, and 9 bases lay outside the gene matches. CDR3 sequence (DNA): TGTGCCAGCAGCGCGGGTACGACAGGGCCCACTGAAGCTTTCTTT. Amino acid sequence: CASSAGTTGPTEAFF.

This CDR3 reads CASRGQNSYEQYF. The CDR3 nucleotides are TGTGCCAGCAGAGGCCAGAATTCCTACGAGCAGTACTTC. The V call is TRBV25-1, the J call TRBJ2-7; D is uncertain. The CDR3 is 13 residues long. V dropped 6 bases and J dropped 1 base, with 10 bases sitting between them. Germline V gene sequence: CDR1 MGHDK, CDR2 SYGVNS.

The chain carries TRBV5-4 and TRBJ1-1, with D maybe TRBD1 (6 bases). The V end was cut by 4 bases, the J end by 2 bases, with 15 bases between. The CDR3 sequence is 15 residues long. The germline CDR1 and CDR2 sequences are SGHNT and YYREEE (reference sequence). The CDR3 here is CASSPAEQGNTEAFF. CDR3 DNA sequence: TGTGCCAGCAGCCCGGCAGAACAGGGCAACACTGAAGCTTTCTTT.

This chain joins TRBV2 and TRBJ1-1; 7 bases map to TRBD1. CDR3 length: 14 residues. CDR1 and CDR2 from the germline V gene are SNHLY and FYNNEI. V shed 6 bases and J 1 base; nucleotides not matched to a gene: 5. The DNA of the CDR3 is TGTGCCAGCAGGGACAGGTACCAGAACACTGAAGCTTTCTTT. Encoded protein: CASRDRYQNTEAFF.

The rearrangement links TRBV2 to TRBJ1-4, with no clear D. Germline V CDR1 and CDR2: SNHLY, FYNNEI. The CDR3 has 13 residues. The V end was cut by 7 bases, the J end by 4 bases, with 10 bases between. The CDR3 sequence: CASKRGHNEKLFF. The CDR3 DNA reads as TGTGCCAGCAAACGGGGTCATAATGAAAAACTGTTTTTT.

The chain recombines TRBV3-1 (or the pseudogene TRBV3-2) with TRBJ1-1; TRBD1 matches 7 bases. The V gene end was trimmed by 7 bases and the J gene end by 1 base; junction bases not matched to a gene: 9. The CDR3 totals 15 residues. From germline, CDR1 is LGHDT and CDR2 YNNKEL (reference sequence). The CDR3 DNA is TGTGCCAGCAACCAGGGGGGACGGGGGAACACTGAAGCTTTCTTT. It specifies CASNQGGRGNTEAFF.

The rearrangement uses TRBV3-1 (or the pseudogene TRBV3-2) and TRBJ1-5, with D possibly TRBD1 on 5 matching bases. In germline, CDR1 is LGHDT, CDR2 YNNKEL (reference sequence). Trimming removed 8 bases at V and 5 bases at J, with 10 bases between. The CDR3 spans 12 residues. This chain's CDR3 is CASGDGYQPQHF. CDR3 coding DNA: TGTGCCAGCGGGGACGGTTATCAGCCCCAGCATTTT.

The gene calls are TRBV24-1 and TRBJ2-5, with D possibly matching TRBD2 (6 bases). V was clipped by 1 base and J by 4 bases, with 12 bases between them. CDR1 and CDR2 (germline): KGHDR, SFDVKD. CDR3 size: 15 residues. The CDR3 sequence: CATSDFVGGGETQYF. CDR3 coding DNA: TGTGCCACCAGTGATTTCGTGGGGGGAGGAGAGACCCAGTACTTC.

This clone has only one observation. This chain connects TRBV3-1 (or the pseudogene TRBV3-2) to TRBJ2-5; 11 nucleotides align to TRBD2. After removal of 2 bases from V and 5 bases from J, the junction contained 7 bases not matched to a gene. CDR3 length: 16 amino acids. Germline CDR1 is LGHDT and CDR2 is YNNKEL (reference sequence). CDR3 loop: CASSQMTSGMEETQYF. The DNA of the CDR3 is TGTGCCAGCAGCCAAATGACTAGCGGGATGGAGGAGACCCAGTACTTC.

The chain couples TRBV7-2 to TRBJ1-3, with unresolved D. The CDR3 has 15 residues. Germline CDR1 is SGHTA and CDR2 is FQGNSA. The V and J ends lost 1 base and 4 bases respectively, with 11 bases between them. Written as DNA, the CDR3 is TGTGCCAGCAGCTTAGATGCGGGAAAGGGAAACACCATATATTTT. This sequence encodes CASSLDAGKGNTIYF.

The chain recombines TRBV30 with TRBJ1-2, with D hard to call. V was shortened by 2 bases and J by 4 bases, with 11 bases between the two germline ends. From germline, CDR1 is GTSNPN and CDR2 SVGIG (reference sequence). The CDR3 sequence is 13 residues long. The CDR3 DNA reads TGTGCCTGGAGTCAACCCGGGTCCTATGGCTACACCTTC. Its protein is CAWSQPGSYGYTF.

This chain joins TRBV6-5 and TRBJ2-7; the match to TRBD1 covers 7 bases. This CDR3 spans 14 amino acids. V lost 8 bases to trimming and J lost 1 base; unmatched junction nucleotides: 8. Germline values: CDR1 MNHEY, CDR2 SVGAGI. CDR3 sequence (DNA): TGTGCCAGCGCTGGGACAGCCGGTTCCTACGAGCAGTACTTC. Protein sequence: CASAGTAGSYEQYF.

This clone was observed once. The rearrangement links TRBV14 to TRBJ2-1, with 9 bases fitting TRBD1. Germline loops: CDR1 SGHDN, CDR2 FVKESK. Germline trimming cut 5 bases from V and 7 bases from J; bases unmatched to any gene: 6. This CDR3 comprises 14 residues. The CDR3 sequence is CASSDYRGRNEQFF. The CDR3 nucleotides read TGTGCCAGCAGCGACTACAGGGGGCGTAATGAGCAGTTCTTC.

The chain links TRBV29-1 to TRBJ2-1; possibly TRBD2 for D (5 bases). Trimming shortened V by 3 bases and J by 4 bases, and 7 bases separated the two germline ends. The CDR3 runs 12 residues. Per the germline V gene, CDR1 is SQVTM and CDR2 is ANQGSEA. The CDR3, as DNA: TGCAGCGTTGATGGAGGATACAATGAGCAGTTCTTC. Its protein product is CSVDGGYNEQFF.

The rearrangement links TRBV5-1 to TRBJ1-1; 8 positions agree with TRBD1. The germline V gene encodes CDR1 SGHRS and CDR2 YFSETQ. The CDR3 has 16 amino acids. Trimming at V came to 7 bases and at J to 1 base, leaving 12 bases not matched to a gene. The CDR3 DNA follows: TGCGCCAGCTCACCCGTCAGGGGGCGCGCGAACACTGAAGCTTTCTTT. This sequence encodes CASSPVRGRANTEAFF.

The chain employs TRBV5-4 and TRBJ1-2; TRBD1 might be the D (6 bases). Germline V gives CDR1 SGHNT, CDR2 YYREEE (reference sequence). The CDR3 sequence is 14 residues long. The ends were cut back, 4 bases at V and 4 bases at J, with 14 bases in the middle. CDR3 bases: TGTGCCAGCAGCCCGGACAGCGACGGCTATGGCTACACCTTC. Its protein is CASSPDSDGYGYTF.

This chain joins TRBV30 and TRBJ2-7; perhaps TRBD1 as D (6 bases). Trimming left V 2 bases short and J 3 bases short, with 8 bases between. This CDR3 region has 12 residues. The V gene's germline CDR1 is GTSNPN and CDR2 SVGIG (reference sequence). The CDR3 here is CAWSQQGYEQYF. In DNA, the CDR3 is TGTGCCTGGAGTCAACAGGGCTACGAGCAGTACTTC.